Sequencing of this T cell receptor (beta chain) was carried out in a study of cytomegalovirus exposure and HLA in healthy donors. A roughly 120-subject validation cohort, separate from the roughly 700-subject first cohort, supplied the donors. Germline CDR1 and CDR2: GTSNPN and SVGIG (reference sequence). The CDR3 is 12 amino acids. The junction had 3 bases not matched to a gene; V was cut back by 7 bases and J by 3 bases. Whole-study findings and limits: As confirmed in vitro, three CMV-associated chains were specific for CMV antigens.

The table came from immunoSEQ multiplex PCR; TCRdb's copy has only in-frame clones and leaves some out. The sample includes some 67,000 clones, 94% of them seen just once. To note about this clone: What it recognizes is unknown.

V and J are TRBV30 and TRBJ2-1, with 7 bases lining up with TRBD1. The TCR was taken from a woman between 18 and 30 years old in good health and CMV-seronegative. Specimen: PBMCs. This CDR3 is CASRGLYNEQFF. The CDR3 DNA reads TGTGCCTCGAGGGGGCTCTACAATGAGCAGTTCTTC.